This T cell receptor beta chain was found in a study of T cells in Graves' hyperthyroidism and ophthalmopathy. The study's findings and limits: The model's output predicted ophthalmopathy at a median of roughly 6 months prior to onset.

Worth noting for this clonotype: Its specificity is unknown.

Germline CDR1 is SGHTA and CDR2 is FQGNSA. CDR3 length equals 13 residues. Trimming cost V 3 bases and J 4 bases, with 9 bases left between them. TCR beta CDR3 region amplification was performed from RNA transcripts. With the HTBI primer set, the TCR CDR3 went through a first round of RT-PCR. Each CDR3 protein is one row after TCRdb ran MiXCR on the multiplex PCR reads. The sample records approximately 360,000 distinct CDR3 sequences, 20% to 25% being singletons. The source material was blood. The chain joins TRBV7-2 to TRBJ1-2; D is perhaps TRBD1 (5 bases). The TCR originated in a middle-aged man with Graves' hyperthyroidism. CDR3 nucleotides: TGTGCCAGCAGCTTTACAGGAGTCTATGGCTACACCTTC. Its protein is CASSFTGVYGYTF.